This T cell receptor (beta chain) was profiled in a study of T cell changes during pregnancy in multiple sclerosis. From germline, CDR1 is SGHAT and CDR2 FQNNGV. This CDR3 has 14 residues. Germline trimming cut 5 bases from V and 2 bases from J; bases unmatched to any gene: 5. Profiling relied on immunoSEQ multiplex PCR, and the TCRdb table lists in-frame clones only, not all of them. This table has 50,000 to 70,000 clones, roughly nine tenths appearing once. This chain links TRBV11-2 with TRBJ2-7, with 8 bases identical to TRBD2. The material was peripheral blood, obtained in the third trimester of pregnancy. This sequence was found in a female donor in good health, enrolled as a control in a pregnancy study. The CDR3 DNA reads as TGTGCCAGCAGCCCAACTAGCGGAGCCTACGAGCAGTACTTC. This encodes CASSPTSGAYEQYF.